What follows is one TCR beta chain and its context. This record belongs to a study of T cell changes during pregnancy in multiple sclerosis. This CDR3 spans 13 amino acids. Germline-derived CDR1 and CDR2 are SQVTM and ANQGSEA. V dropped 6 bases and J dropped 7; count of bases not matched to a gene: 6. Some clones are missing from TCRdb's copy, which holds only in-frame ones; the method was immunoSEQ multiplex PCR. The sample yields more than 40,000 clones, around 92% seen once. This sequence was found in a female donor with multiple sclerosis, enrolled in a pregnancy study. The starting material was CD8+ T cells from peripheral blood mononuclear cells, obtained after pregnancy. The V and J genes are TRBV29-1 and TRBJ1-5; 10 nucleotides align to TRBD1. The CDR3 region is CSVVTGGGQPQHF. As DNA, the CDR3 is TGCAGCGTCGTGACAGGGGGCGGGCAGCCCCAGCATTTT.